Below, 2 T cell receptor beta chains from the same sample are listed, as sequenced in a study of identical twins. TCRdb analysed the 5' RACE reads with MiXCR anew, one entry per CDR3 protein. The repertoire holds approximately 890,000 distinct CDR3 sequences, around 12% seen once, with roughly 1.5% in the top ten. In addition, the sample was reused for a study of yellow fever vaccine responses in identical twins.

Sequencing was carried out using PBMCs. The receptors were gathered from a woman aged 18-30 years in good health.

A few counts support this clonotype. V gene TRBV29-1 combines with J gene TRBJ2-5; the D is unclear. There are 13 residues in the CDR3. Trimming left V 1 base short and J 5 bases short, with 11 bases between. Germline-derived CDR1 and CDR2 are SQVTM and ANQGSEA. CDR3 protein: CSVEGVVQETQYF. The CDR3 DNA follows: TGCAGCGTTGAAGGTGTTGTGCAGGAGACCCAGTACTTC.

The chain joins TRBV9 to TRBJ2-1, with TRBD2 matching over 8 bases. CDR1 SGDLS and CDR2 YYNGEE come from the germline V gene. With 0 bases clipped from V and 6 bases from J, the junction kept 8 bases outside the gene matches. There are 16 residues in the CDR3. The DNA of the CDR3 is TGTGCCAGCAGCGTAGGACTAACGGGAGGGTCCAATGAGCAGTTCTTC. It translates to CASSVGLTGGSNEQFF.